The present entry profiles one T cell receptor (beta chain) with its context. Healthy adults negative for HIV, lacking recent acute infections or vaccinations, served as donors. This sample was taken from a study of shared clonotypes between healthy human individuals. Each subset's genomic DNA was shared equally among a number of immunoSEQ plates. The assay was immunoSEQ multiplex PCR, and TCRdb's table has in-frame clones only and misses some. The sample records hundreds of thousands of clones, 70% to 80% being singletons. Trimming took 5 bases from V and 4 from J, leaving 17 bases between them. CDR1 SGHTA and CDR2 FQGTGA come from the germline V gene. This CDR3 is 16 amino acids long.

The TCR comes from a middle-aged woman in good health. Some clones in this sample may be carry-over from other donors' samples. The chain joins TRBV7-3 to TRBJ2-2; D is perhaps TRBD2 (6 bases). The specimen was PBMCs. CDR3 residues: CASSQNGGAGTGELFF. CDR3 sequence (DNA): TGTGCCAGCAGCCAGAATGGGGGAGCGGGCACCGGGGAGCTGTTTTTT.